This is a list of T cell receptor beta chains from one sample in a study of blood T cell repertoires in COVID-19. Using immunoSEQ multiplex PCR, the repertoire was profiled, and TCRdb retains in-frame clones only, with some absent. Counted here are about 15,000 clones, less than 75% occurring once; the ten biggest clones make up around 20%. Sequencing was performed on peripheral blood. The receptors originated from a boy aged 2 to 9 with active or convalescent COVID-19. CDR3s include the opening cysteine and the closing phenylalanine or tryptophan. Fields, in order: J gene, clone size, D gene, V gene, CDR3 protein, CDR3 DNA. The D gene is left open where the match is weak. The size entry is marked missing in some rows and otherwise reads once, few, many or a size class.

TRBJ2-3 | - | - | TRBV28 | CASSLGGRADTQYF | TGTGCCAGCAGTCTAGGGGGGAGGGCAGATACGCAGTATTTT
TRBJ2-7 | - | TRBD1 | TRBV7-9 | CASSSTRGRQTEQYF | TGTGCCAGCAGCTCTACAAGGGGGCGTCAAACCGAGCAGTACTTC
TRBJ2-3 | few | - | TRBV10-3 | CAISVSDTTDTQYF | TGTGCCATCAGCGTATCCGACACGACAGATACGCAGTATTTT
TRBJ2-5 | - | - | TRBV11-3 | CASSPKTRGLAVKETQYF | TGTGCCAGCAGCCCAAAAACCCGGGGGCTAGCGGTAAAAGAGACCCAGTACTTC
TRBJ2-7 | - | TRBD2 | TRBV6-5 | CASSWQRGSGSYEQYF | TGTGCCAGCAGTTGGCAAAGAGGTAGCGGGAGCTACGAGCAGTACTTC
TRBJ1-2 | few | TRBD1 | TRBV18 | CASSPYVPGQARYGYTF | TGTGCCAGCTCACCTTACGTCCCGGGACAGGCACGCTATGGCTACACCTTC
TRBJ2-1 | - | - | TRBV29-1 | CSALANIYNEQFF | TGCAGCGCCTTAGCTAACATATACAATGAGCAGTTCTTC
TRBJ2-7 | - | TRBD2 | TRBV20-1 | CSASPLWSGRAGEQYF | TGCAGTGCCAGTCCCCTCTGGAGCGGGAGGGCGGGTGAGCAGTACTTC
TRBJ1-1 | - | - | TRBV5-4 | CASSLGFVGQTMNTEAFF | TGTGCCAGCAGCTTGGGGTTCGTGGGCCAGACCATGAACACTGAAGCTTTCTTT
TRBJ2-2 | - | - | TRBV28 | CASSLPRPQGPGELFF | TGTGCCAGCAGTTTACCCCGCCCCCAGGGTCCCGGGGAGCTGTTTTTT
TRBJ1-5 | - | - | TRBV10-2 | CASSERQADQPQHF | TGCGCCAGCAGTGAAAGACAGGCTGATCAGCCCCAGCATTTT
TRBJ2-5 | - | TRBD2 | TRBV3-1/TRBV3-2 | CASSQVTSGGHQETQYF | TGTGCCAGCAGCCAAGTAACTAGCGGGGGACACCAAGAGACCCAGTACTTC
TRBJ2-1 | - | TRBD2 | TRBV4-3 | CASSTVGGGNEQFF | TGCGCCAGCAGCACCGTTGGGGGAGGGAATGAGCAGTTCTTC
TRBJ1-4 | - | - | TRBV18 | CASSPGEKLFF | TGTGCCAGCTCACCTGGCGAAAAACTGTTTTTT
TRBJ1-5 | - | - | TRBV28 | CASSLLPQPQHF | TGTGCCAGCAGTCTTCTCCCCCAGCCCCAGCATTTT
TRBJ1-2 | few | TRBD1 | TRBV27 | CASRPAGTGGIGYTF | TGTGCCAGCAGACCCGCAGGGACAGGGGGTATTGGCTACACCTTC
TRBJ2-1 | - | TRBD1 | TRBV7-2 | CASSAGQGRRANEQFF | TGTGCCAGCAGCGCCGGACAGGGGCGCAGGGCCAATGAGCAGTTCTTC
TRBJ1-3 | - | - | TRBV7-9 | CASSFPGTFSGNTIYF | TGTGCCAGCAGCTTCCCCGGGACATTCTCTGGAAACACCATATATTTT
TRBJ1-1 | - | - | TRBV30 | CAWSPFGTEAFF | TGTGCCTGGAGTCCCTTCGGGACTGAAGCTTTCTTT
TRBJ1-6 | once | - | TRBV7-9 | CASSFLARGPNSPLHF | TGTGCCAGCAGCTTTCTAGCCAGGGGCCCTAATTCACCCCTCCACTTT
TRBJ2-5 | - | - | TRBV2 | CASGFRGAEETQYF | TGTGCCAGCGGGTTCAGGGGCGCGGAGGAGACCCAGTACTTC
TRBJ2-3 | once | - | TRBV4-1 | CASSQVAGLGTQYF | TGCGCCAGCAGCCAAGTCGCAGGGTTGGGTACGCAGTATTTT
TRBJ2-2 | - | - | TRBV25-1 | CASNAGKGTGELFF | TGTGCCAGCAATGCGGGGAAGGGTACCGGGGAGCTGTTTTTT
TRBJ1-1 | few | - | TRBV11-2 | CASSMVEGTEAFF | TGTGCCAGCAGCATGGTCGAGGGCACTGAAGCTTTCTTT
TRBJ2-3 | - | TRBD2 | TRBV7-9 | CASNPSGGTPDTQYF | TGTGCCAGCAACCCGAGCGGGGGGACGCCAGATACGCAGTATTTT
TRBJ1-3 | few | - | TRBV4-3 | CASSQESSGNTIYF | TGCGCCAGCAGCCAAGAGAGCTCTGGAAACACCATATATTTT
TRBJ2-7 | medium-sized | TRBD1 | TRBV28 | CASTSSGTGSYEQYF | TGTGCCAGCACTTCCTCCGGGACAGGCTCCTACGAGCAGTACTTC